These 9 T cell receptor beta chains were sequenced from one sample in a study of beta chain features in type 1 diabetes (dated by TCRdb to 2017 to 2018). Summary of the overall study and its limitations: A moderate but significant shortening of TCRB CDR3 length was observed in type 1 diabetes patients in all four CD4+ subsets.

Which antigens these TCRs recognize remains unknown. The protocol used for the library was the immunoSEQ multiplex PCR assay. All of the isolated RNA was reverse transcribed with the High Capacity cDNA Reverse Transcription Kit, so expressed TCRB transcripts were sequenced. In TCRdb, the immuneACCESS table is reduced to in-frame sequences with V and J assigned. These tables do not hold every clone; where another copy was compared, an unresolved V gene accounts for under half, and the others remain unexplained. Within this sample are about 370,000 clones, with 9.6% of them counted one time only. The ten largest account for approximately 0.6% of the sample. The sample was central memory CD4+ T cells from blood. Receptors were obtained from a man aged 30 to 39 with type 1 diabetes.

To note about this clone: Other DNA sequences in this specimen translate into the identical CDR3. The chain's CDR3 is CASSPGQSYGYTF. In nucleotides, the CDR3 is TGTGCCAGCAGCCCGGGACAGTCATATGGCTACACCTTC. This sequence joins TRBV28 and TRBJ1-2; 7 nucleotides line up with TRBD1. Trimming removed 6 bases from V and 5 bases from J; junction bases left unmatched: 6. CDR3 size: 13 residues. Germline CDR1 reads MDHEN; CDR2 reads SYDVKM.

This clone was seen a few times. The V call is TRBV28, the J call TRBJ2-1, with 9 bases fitting TRBD2. V trimming: 8 bases; J trimming: 6 bases; junction bases outside the gene matches: 14. The CDR3 is made up of 16 amino acids. Germline V gene data show CDR1 as MDHEN and CDR2 as SYDVKM. CDR3 residues: CASCSFGSGSFNEQFF. The CDR3 DNA is TGTGCCAGCTGCTCCTTTGGTAGCGGGAGTTTCAATGAGCAGTTCTTC.

With respect to this clone: The junction departs from germline at one end; a sequencing error may be responsible. This sequence joins TRBV10-3 and TRBJ2-4, with D possibly being TRBD1 or TRBD2 (5 bases each). The CDR3 extends over 13 amino acids. CDR1 and CDR2 (germline): ENHRY, SYGVKD. The CDR3 sequence is CASSKTGTDIQYF. The CDR3 DNA sequence: TGTGCCAGCAGTAAGACCGGGACGGACATTCAGTACTTC.

Only a few counts were recorded for this clone. The V gene is TRBV7-2, the J gene TRBJ1-2; D gene uncertain. The length of the CDR3 is 13 residues. Germline assignment: CDR1 SGHTA and CDR2 FQGNSA. Trimming removed 3 bases from V and 9 bases from J, with 14 bases in between. The chain's CDR3 is CASSFSDLGSYTF. CDR3 bases: TGTGCCAGCAGCTTTTCTGATCTAGGGAGCTACACCTTC.

There are a few counts of this clone. The chain carries TRBV27 and TRBJ2-7; tentatively, D is TRBD1 (7 bases). The CDR3 runs 16 residues. Trimming removed 7 bases at V and 3 bases at J, with 22 bases between. The germline gives CDR1 MNHEY, CDR2 SMNVEV (reference sequence). CDR3 sequence reads: CASNPTAAGGGYEQYF. The CDR3 DNA reads as TGTGCCAGCAACCCCACGGCGGCAGGGGGAGGCTACGAGCAGTACTTC.

The V gene is TRBV29-1, the J gene TRBJ2-7; TRBD1 aligns across 11 bases. V was pared by 4 bases and J by 1 base, with 3 bases of the junction left unmatched. The CDR3 has 14 residues. Looked up from germline, CDR1 is SQVTM and CDR2 is ANQGSEA. The CDR3 region is CSVVRDRGSYEQYF. CDR3 bases: TGCAGCGTTGTCCGGGACAGGGGGTCCTACGAGCAGTACTTC.

The chain links TRBV27 to TRBJ1-2; no firm D call. Trimming stripped 2 bases from V and 0 bases from J, with 16 bases between. CDR1 and CDR2 from the germline V gene are MNHEY and SMNVEV (reference sequence). The CDR3 spans 17 residues. The DNA for the CDR3 is TGTGCCAGCAGTTTAGAAGGAGTCCGAGGAGCTAACTATGGCTACACCTTC. Its translation: CASSLEGVRGANYGYTF.

The chain recombines TRBV6-5 with TRBJ2-5; no clear D. The CDR3 is made up of 14 amino acids. Germline V CDR1 and CDR2: MNHEY, SVGAGI. Deletions cut 6 bases from V and 5 bases from J, with 16 bases between. CDR3 amino acids: CASSPGLFGETQYF. The CDR3 DNA reads as TGTGCCAGCAGCCCCGGGCTTTTCGGGGAGACCCAGTACTTC.

The CDR3 DNA follows: TGTGCCAGCAGCTCCGGGACAGGGACTCAGCCCCAGCATTTT. Protein: CASSSGTGTQPQHF. The gene calls are TRBV4-2 and TRBJ1-5; 9 bases map to TRBD1. With 5 bases clipped from V and 6 bases from J, the junction kept 5 bases outside the gene matches. Germline V gives CDR1 LGHNA, CDR2 YNFKEQ. The CDR3 sequence is 14 residues long.